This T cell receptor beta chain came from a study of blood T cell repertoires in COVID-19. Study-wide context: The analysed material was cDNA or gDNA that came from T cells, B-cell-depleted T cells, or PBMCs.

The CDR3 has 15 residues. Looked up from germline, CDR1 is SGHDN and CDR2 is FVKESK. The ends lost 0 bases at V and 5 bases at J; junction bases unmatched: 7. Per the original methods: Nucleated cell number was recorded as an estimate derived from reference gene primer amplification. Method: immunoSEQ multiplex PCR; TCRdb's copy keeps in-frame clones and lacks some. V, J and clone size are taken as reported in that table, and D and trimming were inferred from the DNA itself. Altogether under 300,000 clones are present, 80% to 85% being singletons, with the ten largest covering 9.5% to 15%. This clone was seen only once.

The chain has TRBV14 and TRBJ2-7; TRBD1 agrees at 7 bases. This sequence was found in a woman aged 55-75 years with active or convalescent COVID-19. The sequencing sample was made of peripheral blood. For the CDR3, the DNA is TGTGCCAGCAGCCAAGAGGCGACAGGGTCACACGAGCAGTACTTC. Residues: CASSQEATGSHEQYF. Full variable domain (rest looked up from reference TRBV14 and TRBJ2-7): EAGVTQFPSHSVIEKGQTVTLRCDPISGHDNLYWYRRVMGKEIKFLLHFVKESKQDESGMPNNRFLAERTGGTYSTLKVQPAELEDSGVYFCASSQEATGSHEQYFGPGTRLTVT.